This TCR beta chain was profiled in a study of T-cell memory formation after mild COVID-19. Study-wide results and caveats: Chiefly within CM and EM were the contracting CD4+ clones; CD8+ ones were within EMRA. Confirmation of SARS-CoV-2 specificity was lacking for second-wave clones peaking day 37. Several responding clones turned up in pre-infection memory, indicating that cross-reactive memory may have taken part.

Using its own MiXCR run on the 5' RACE reads, TCRdb lists one record per CDR3 protein. The sample carries just over 60,000 distinct CDR3 sequences, less than 9.5% recorded once. CDR1 is DFQATT and CDR2 is SNEGSKA in the germline V gene (reference sequence). This CDR3 spans 13 amino acids. The V gene end was trimmed by 4 bases and the J gene end by 4 bases; junction bases not matched to a gene: 3. This clonotype was observed a handful of times. The antigen is unknown. The TCR originated in a man aged 18 to 30 who had mild COVID-19 (a few samples of this study predate the infection). Cell type and time point are not known. The chain links TRBV20-1 to TRBJ2-7, with 11 bases aligning to TRBD2. Sample: PBMCs or a T cell subset sorted from them (not recorded which). CDR3 sequence (DNA): TGCAGTGCTACCCGACTAGCGGGATACGAGCAGTACTTC. Residues: CSATRLAGYEQYF.